These 4 T cell receptor beta chains share one sample of origin, sequenced in a study of shared clonotypes between healthy human individuals. Clones were sequenced by immunoSEQ multiplex PCR, and TCRdb holds only the in-frame ones, with some missing. The table includes under 750,000 clones, around 77% detected once. What was sequenced was memory CD4+ T cells sorted from blood. The sample's subset: CD45RA-negative fraction. Receptor source: a woman in her twenties or thirties in good health.

This clone was seen a handful of times. The rearrangement links TRBV19 to TRBJ1-5, with 9 bases fitting TRBD1. CDR1 LNHDA and CDR2 SQIVND come from the germline V gene (reference sequence). J was trimmed by 9 bases and V by 8 bases; bases with no gene match: 11. The CDR3 length is 14 residues. CDR3 region: CASSTGGTVGPQHF. CDR3 nucleotides: TGTGCCAGTTCGACAGGGGGTACCGTAGGGCCCCAGCATTTT.

The V call is TRBV2, the J call TRBJ1-2; TRBD1 agrees at 7 bases. Looked up from germline, CDR1 is SNHLY and CDR2 is FYNNEI. This CDR3 contains 12 residues. With 6 bases clipped from V and 8 bases from J, the junction kept 6 bases outside the gene matches. The CDR3 reads CASRDDRDGYTF. The CDR3 nucleotides are TGTGCCAGCAGGGATGACAGGGACGGCTACACCTTC.

This clone showed up just once. The rearrangement joins TRBV4-1 to TRBJ1-2; D might be TRBD1 (6 bases). Trimming took off 4 bases at V and 1 base at J, with 22 bases between the two ends. Germline lookup yields CDR1 MGHRA and CDR2 YSYEKL. CDR3 length: 18 amino acids. The CDR3 protein is CASSRTQTLGHLNYGYTF. The DNA of the CDR3 is TGCGCCAGCAGCCGCACCCAGACTTTGGGACACCTTAACTATGGCTACACCTTC.

The chain couples TRBV7-3 to TRBJ2-5; D may be TRBD2 (5 bases). The V gene lost 1 base and the J gene lost 3 bases, with 12 bases spanning the gap. Germline CDR1 reads SGHTA; CDR2 reads FQGTGA. The CDR3 loop spans 15 amino acids. CDR3 region: CASSLNRVSEETQYF. CDR3 sequence (DNA): TGTGCCAGCAGCTTAAACCGGGTTAGCGAAGAGACCCAGTACTTC. The full variable domain, in which reference TRBV7-3 and TRBJ2-5 provide the parts outside the CDR3, is GAGVSQTPSNKVTEKGKYVELRCDPISGHTALYWYRQSLGQGPEFLIYFQGTGAADDSGLPNDRFFAVRPEGSVSTLKIQRTERGDSAVYLCASSLNRVSEETQYFGPGTRLLVL.